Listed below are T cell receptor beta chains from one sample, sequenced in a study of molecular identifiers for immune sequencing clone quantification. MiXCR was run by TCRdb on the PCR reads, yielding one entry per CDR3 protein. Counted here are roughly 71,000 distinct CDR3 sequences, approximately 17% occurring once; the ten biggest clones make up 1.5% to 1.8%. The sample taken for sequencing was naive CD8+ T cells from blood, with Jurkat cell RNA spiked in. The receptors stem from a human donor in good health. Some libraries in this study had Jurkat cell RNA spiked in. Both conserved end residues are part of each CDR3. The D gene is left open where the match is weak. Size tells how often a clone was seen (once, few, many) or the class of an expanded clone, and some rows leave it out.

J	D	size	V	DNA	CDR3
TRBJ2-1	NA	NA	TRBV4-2	TGTGCCAGCAGGCAAGATTCGGGGCTTTCTGAGCAGTTCTTC	CASRQDSGLSEQFF
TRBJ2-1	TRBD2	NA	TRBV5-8	TGTGCCCCGCCGGGCGGGAGGTATTACAATGAGCAGTTCTTC	CAPPGGRYYNEQFF
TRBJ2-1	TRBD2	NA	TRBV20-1	TGCAGTGGTTCGATGACTAGCGGGAGGAAAGGTCTCTCCTACAATGAGCAGTTCTTC	CSGSMTSGRKGLSYNEQFF
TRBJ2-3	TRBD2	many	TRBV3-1	TGTGCCAGCAGCCATCCGGCGGGAGCAACAGATACGCAGTATTTT	CASSHPAGATDTQYF
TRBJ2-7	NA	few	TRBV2	TGTGCCAGCAGTGAATGGGCAGCTCAGGCCTACGAGCAGTACTTC	CASSEWAAQAYEQYF
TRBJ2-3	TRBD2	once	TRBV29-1	TGCAGCGTTGAGGATAGCGGGCGAAGCGCAGATACGCAGTGTTTT	CSVEDSGRSADTQCF
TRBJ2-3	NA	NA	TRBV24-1	TGTGCCACCAGTGACCCCTTAGGGGAGGTGGGGCGTAGCACAGATACGCAGTATTTT	CATSDPLGEVGRSTDTQYF
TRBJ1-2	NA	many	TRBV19	TGTGCCAGTAGATTTCCGACGGGACTCCATGGAGGCGGCTACACCTTC	CASRFPTGLHGGGYTF
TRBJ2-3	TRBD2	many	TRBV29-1	TGCAGCGTTGATGCGGGAGGGCCAGATACGCAGTATTTT	CSVDAGGPDTQYF
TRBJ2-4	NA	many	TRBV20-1	TGCAGTGCCGGCGGGACAGCGCTAGCCAAAAACATTCAGTACTTC	CSAGGTALAKNIQYF
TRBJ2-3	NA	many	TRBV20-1	TGCAGTGCTTCAGAACCGGGGACTGCCCAAGATACGCAGTATTTT	CSASEPGTAQDTQYF
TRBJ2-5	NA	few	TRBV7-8	TGTGCCAGCAGCTTAGCTTTTCCGGGCACTCGGGTTCTAGAGACCCAGTACTTC	CASSLAFPGTRVLETQYF
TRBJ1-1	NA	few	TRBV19	TGTGCCAGTAGTATATTAGGGACGACGGAAGCTTTCTTT	CASSILGTTEAFF
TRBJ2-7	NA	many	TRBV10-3	TGTGCCCCCAGAGGGGCAGGCTGCAACGAGCAGTACTTC	CAPRGAGCNEQYF
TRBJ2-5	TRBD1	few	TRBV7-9	TGTGCCAGCAGCCGATACGGGGACAGGCAAGAGACCCAGTACTTC	CASSRYGDRQETQYF
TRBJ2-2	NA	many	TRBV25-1	TGTGCCAGCAGTGGAACACGGGTTGGCACCGGGGAGCTGTTTTTT	CASSGTRVGTGELFF
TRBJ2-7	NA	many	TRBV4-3	TGCGCCAGCAGCCAAGACCGCGGGAACCTAGAAGAGCAGTACTTC	CASSQDRGNLEEQYF
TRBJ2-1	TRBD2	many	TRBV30	TGTGCCCAAGATAGCGGGAGTATCTACAATGAGCAGTTCTTC	CAQDSGSIYNEQFF
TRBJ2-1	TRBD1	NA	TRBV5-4	TGTGCCAGCGGATCCACAGGGGCGGACAATGAGCAGTTCTTC	CASGSTGADNEQFF
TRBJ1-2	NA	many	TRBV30	TGTGCCTGTCCCGACCGGGGCTACACCTTC	CACPDRGYTF
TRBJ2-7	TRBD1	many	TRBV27	TGTGCCAGCAGTGCGGGCCAGGGGGTTTCGCGGGCCGAGCAGTACTTC	CASSAGQGVSRAEQYF
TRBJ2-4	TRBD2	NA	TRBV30	TGTGCCTGGGTAGCGGGAGCGAACATTCAGTACTTC	CAWVAGANIQYF
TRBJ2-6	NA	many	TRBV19	TGTGCCAGTAGTATGACGGCCTACTCTGGGGCCAACGTCCTGACTTTC	CASSMTAYSGANVLTF
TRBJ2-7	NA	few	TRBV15	TGTGCCACCAGCAGAGATGAGGTACAGGGATCCTACGAGCAGTACTTC	CATSRDEVQGSYEQYF
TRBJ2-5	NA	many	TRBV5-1	TGCGCCAGCAGCTCAGCGGAGGCTCTCGACCCCAAAGAGACCCAGTACTTC	CASSSAEALDPKETQYF
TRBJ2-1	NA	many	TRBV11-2	TGTGCCAGCAGCTTAGACCTCGGGCTCTCCTACAATGAGCAGTTCTTC	CASSLDLGLSYNEQFF
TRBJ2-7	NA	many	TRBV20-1	TGCAGTGCTAGACCCCCGTCAGAAGAGCAGTACTTC	CSARPPSEEQYF
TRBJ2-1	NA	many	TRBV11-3	TGTGCCAGCAGCCCTTGGGGCGGTTCCACCAGCTCCTACAATGAGCAGTTCTTC	CASSPWGGSTSSYNEQFF
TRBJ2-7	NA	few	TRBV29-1	TGCAGCGTTGAAACGACAGTCCCCTACGAGCAGTACTTC	CSVETTVPYEQYF
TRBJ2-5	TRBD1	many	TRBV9	TGTGCCAGCAGCTCAAGGACAGGATCGGGGGAGACCCAGTACTTC	CASSSRTGSGETQYF
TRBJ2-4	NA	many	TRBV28	TGTGCCAGCAGTCCCCTCCAAGCTAGCGCGGAAAACATTCAGTACTTC	CASSPLQASAENIQYF
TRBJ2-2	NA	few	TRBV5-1	TGCGCCAGCAGCTTCCACGGGGGAAACACCGGGGAGCTGTTTTTT	CASSFHGGNTGELFF
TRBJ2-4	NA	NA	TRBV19	TGTGGCAGCAGCCCGGACATGCCCATTCAGTACTTC	CGSSPDMPIQYF
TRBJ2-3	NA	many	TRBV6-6	TGTGCCAGCAGTTCAGATACGCAGTATTTT	CASSSDTQYF
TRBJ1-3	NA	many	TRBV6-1	TGTGCCAGCAGTGAATTTTGGGAGTCTGGAAACACCATATATTTT	CASSEFWESGNTIYF
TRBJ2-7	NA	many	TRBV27	TGTGCCAGCAGTTTAAAGGGTTCCTCCCGCGAGCAGTACTTC	CASSLKGSSREQYF
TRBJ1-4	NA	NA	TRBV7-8	TGTGCCAGCCACAGGACAGTCCATGAAAAACTGTTTTTT	CASHRTVHEKLFF
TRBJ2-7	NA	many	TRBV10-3	TGTGCCATCCGCAACCCTGCTCAAACGGGTGAGCAGTACTTC	CAIRNPAQTGEQYF
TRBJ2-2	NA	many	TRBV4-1	TGCGCCAGCAGTTACCAGGGTAGCGCCGGGGAGCTGTTTTTT	CASSYQGSAGELFF
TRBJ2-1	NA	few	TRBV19	TGTGCCAGTAGTATTATGGGAGTCCCCCGCAATGAGCAGTTCTTC	CASSIMGVPRNEQFF
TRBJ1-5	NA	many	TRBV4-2	TGTGCCAGCAGCCAAGTGCTAACAGATGGACAGACTTTT	CASSQVLTDGQTF
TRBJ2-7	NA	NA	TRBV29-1	TGCAGCGTCAAGCAAGGACCCTACGAGCAGTACTTC	CSVKQGPYEQYF